What follows describes a single T cell receptor beta chain. Trimming removed 5 bases from V and 0 bases from J, with 11 bases in between. Germline V gives CDR1 SGHAT, CDR2 FQNNGV. This CDR3 is 14 amino acids long. The record originates from a study of blood T cell repertoires in COVID-19. Study context: The United States, Italy and Spain provided the acute and convalescent COVID-19 samples.

In the authors' workflow: The authors estimated nucleated cell counts from reference gene primer amplification. Only in-frame clones appear in the TCRdb table, and some are missing; sequencing was by immunoSEQ multiplex PCR. V and J calls and clone size are given by that table; D and trimming were obtained from the DNA. The data show over 45,000 clones, with around 85% seen just once and roughly 2.9% held by the top ten. This receptor was identified in a woman of 80 years or more with acute or convalescent COVID-19. Material for sequencing was peripheral blood. The chain couples TRBV11-2 to TRBJ2-7; D gene uncertain. The CDR3 protein is CASSLILNSYEQYF. The CDR3, as DNA: TGTGCCAGCAGCCTCATACTAAACTCCTACGAGCAGTACTTC.